This TCR beta chain appears in the sequencing data of a study of identifying expanded T cells in peripheral blood. Study-wide findings and caveats: About 1.2 clones differed between technical replicates, versus roughly 17 and 20 over time. Variance in clone template counts between approximately 2-week samples significantly increased with total template count across all healthy donors.

This clone was seen more than once but under ten times. The antigen remains undetermined. Produced via immunoSEQ multiplex PCR; TCRdb's table is partial and in-frame only. In the table there are 85,000 to 100,000 clones, around 88% of which are singletons. Trimming left V 6 bases short and J 6 bases short, with 8 bases between. The CDR3 runs to 11 residues. The germline V gene encodes CDR1 SNHLY and CDR2 FYNNEI. No infections or other immune events were documented during collection. Input material: blood. V usage is TRBV2 and J usage is TRBJ1-2; D unresolved. This sequence originates from a person between 18 and 75 years old in good health. The CDR3 loop is CASRGNDGYTF. The CDR3 nucleotides read TGTGCCAGCAGGGGGAATGATGGCTACACCTTC.